These 23 T cell receptor beta chains share one sample of origin, sequenced in a study of monozygotic twins with inflammatory bowel disease. From the 5' RACE reads, TCRdb lists one entry per CDR3 protein and no DNA. This sample's table reports 85,000 to 110,000 distinct CDR3 sequences. The material sequenced was blood. These receptors all come from a human donor with ulcerative colitis or Crohn's disease, or a healthy co-twin of an affected twin (not recorded which).

The chain joins TRBV5-1 to TRBJ2-2; the D call from TCRdb, TRBD1, cannot be confirmed without DNA. CDR3 length: 15 amino acids. CDR1 is SGHRS and CDR2 is YFSETQ in the germline V gene. Here the CDR3 reads CASSLETGSSGELFF.

V is TRBV20-1 and J is TRBJ2-7; checking the TCRdb D call of TRBD1 is not possible without DNA. The CDR3 extends over 14 amino acids. Germline V gene data show CDR1 as DFQATT and CDR2 as SNEGSKA (reference sequence). The CDR3 region is CSAEHTGRAYEQYF.

The chain is built from TRBV5-1 and TRBJ2-3; the TRBD2 assignment by TCRdb is unverifiable without DNA. The length of the CDR3 is 16 residues. CDR1 SGHRS and CDR2 YFSETQ come from the germline V gene. The CDR3 loop is CASSTSGRAPTDTQYF.

The chain recombines TRBV7-2 with TRBJ1-5. The CDR3 spans 16 residues. CDR1 and CDR2 from the germline V gene are SGHTA and FQGNSA. CDR3 amino acids: CASSLGARQGNQPQHF.

The chain joins TRBV12-3 or TRBV12-4 to TRBJ1-4. CDR3 length: 13 residues. Here the CDR3 reads CASSFSDNEKLFF.

This CDR3 is CASSLDGPLNTGELFF. This chain links TRBV5-6 with TRBJ2-2; there is no DNA to check the TCRdb D call of TRBD2. Germline CDR1 is SGHDT and CDR2 is YYEEEE. The CDR3 covers 16 residues.

The V call is TRBV7-2, the J call TRBJ2-1; TCRdb calls TRBD1, which cannot be checked without DNA. In germline, CDR1 is SGHTA, CDR2 FQGNSA. The CDR3 is 14 residues long. CDR3 amino acids: CASSLRPGSNEQFF.

The rearrangement uses TRBV25-1 and TRBJ2-6. CDR3 length equals 15 residues. Germline V gives CDR1 MGHDK, CDR2 SYGVNS. The CDR3 region is CASSVLDSGANVLTF.

This rearrangement joins TRBV5-1 to TRBJ2-3. The CDR3 contains 13 residues. Germline lookup yields CDR1 SGHRS and CDR2 YFSETQ. This CDR3 is CASSHTMADTQYF.

J is TRBJ1-2 and V is TRBV20-1; TCRdb calls TRBD1, which cannot be checked without DNA. Germline V gene sequence: CDR1 DFQATT, CDR2 SNEGSKA (reference sequence). CDR3 length: 12 residues. The CDR3 spells CSAGTGAYGYTF.

This chain joins TRBV12-3 or TRBV12-4 and TRBJ2-3; checking the TCRdb D call of TRBD1 is not possible without DNA. There are 14 residues in the CDR3. CDR3 protein: CASSRDRSTDTQYF.

The chain uses TRBV7-9 and TRBJ2-1; TCRdb's assignment of TRBD2 cannot be checked, as there is no DNA. The CDR3 has 14 amino acids. Germline V gives CDR1 SEHNR, CDR2 FQNEAQ (reference sequence). CDR3 protein: CASVRLRADNEQFF.

The gene calls are TRBV19 and TRBJ2-1; the TRBD2 assignment by TCRdb is unverifiable without DNA. Germline loops: CDR1 LNHDA, CDR2 SQIVND (reference sequence). This CDR3 is built from 17 residues. The CDR3 loop is CASRGTSGGSSYNEQFF.

The gene calls are TRBV7-2 and TRBJ2-2. Germline V gene data show CDR1 as SGHTA and CDR2 as FQGNSA. There are 13 residues in the CDR3. CDR3 sequence reads: CASSPSGGWELFF.

The chain combines TRBV7-2 with TRBJ2-3; TCRdb reports TRBD2, a call that lacks DNA to check it against. The CDR3 is 15 residues long. Germline V gene sequence: CDR1 SGHTA, CDR2 FQGNSA. The CDR3 region is CASSGTSGRADTQYF.

This chain uses TRBV28 with TRBJ1-1; TCRdb names TRBD1, which stays unverified in the absence of DNA. Germline assignment: CDR1 MDHEN and CDR2 SYDVKM. The CDR3 extends over 15 amino acids. The CDR3 is CASSQRGRLNTEAFF.

The V and J genes are TRBV7-2 and TRBJ1-5; TCRdb reports TRBD1, a call that lacks DNA to check it against. There are 15 residues in the CDR3. Germline CDR1 and CDR2: SGHTA and FQGNSA. The CDR3 loop reads CASSPRQGHNQPQHF.

V gene TRBV20-1 combines with J gene TRBJ2-3; as DNA is missing, the TRBD2 call by TCRdb cannot be tested. The CDR3 contains 15 residues. Germline loops: CDR1 DFQATT, CDR2 SNEGSKA (reference sequence). CDR3 loop: CSAREGTSASDTQYF.

The genes are TRBV24-1 and TRBJ2-2; TCRdb's D call of TRBD1 is untestable without DNA. CDR3 size: 15 residues. Germline V gives CDR1 KGHDR, CDR2 SFDVKD. The CDR3: CATSDPGTNTGELFF.

This rearrangement joins TRBV11-2 to TRBJ2-4; no DNA is available, so the TRBD2 call from TCRdb remains unchecked. The length of the CDR3 is 20 residues. CDR1 and CDR2 (germline): SGHAT, FQNNGV. CDR3 residues: CASSPRDGTSGGPAKNIQYF.

The rearrangement links TRBV19 to TRBJ1-5. The germline CDR1 and CDR2 sequences are LNHDA and SQIVND (reference sequence). The CDR3 length is 15 residues. The CDR3 spells CASSMKMYSNQPQHF.

The chain couples TRBV20-1 to TRBJ2-3; with no DNA, the TCRdb D assignment of TRBD2 cannot be verified. This CDR3 contains 12 residues. Germline assignment: CDR1 DFQATT and CDR2 SNEGSKA (reference sequence). The CDR3 region is CSAPPGTDTQYF.

The chain carries TRBV15 and TRBJ2-1; without DNA, the TCRdb call of TRBD1 cannot be checked. Germline-derived CDR1 and CDR2 are LNHNV and YYDKDF (reference sequence). The CDR3 is 14 amino acids. Here the CDR3 reads CATRSLRDIRQQFF.